The 18 T cell receptor beta chains listed next were all sequenced from one sample in a study of T cell repertoires in cytomegalovirus infection. TCRdb redid the calling of the reads with MiXCR, one entry per CDR3 protein. The data show some 350,000 distinct CDR3 sequences, over 15% seen once. The sequencing input was PBMCs. The receptors were gathered from a human donor in good health (CMV status not recorded). Some clones in this sample may be carry-over from other donors' samples.

This clonotype was found many times. The chain's CDR3 is CASSQDKGKDPYF. For the CDR3, the DNA is TGCGCCAGCAGCCAAGATAAGGGAAAGGACCCGTATTTT. J is TRBJ2-3 and V is TRBV4-3; D gene uncertain. Germline-derived CDR1 and CDR2 are LGHNA and YSLEER. V lost 0 bases, J lost 14 bases, and 15 bases lay in between. This CDR3 has 13 residues.

This clonotype appeared many times. The CDR3 nucleotides are TGTGCCAGCACAATGGGACCCGCCGCGACAGAGGGAAAACTGTTTTTT. The encoded protein is CASTMGPAATEGKLFF. The chain links TRBV25-1 to TRBJ1-4; perhaps TRBD1 as D (5 bases). This CDR3 has 16 amino acids. Per germline, CDR1 MGHDK and CDR2 SYGVNS. The V and J ends lost 7 bases and 10 bases respectively, with 25 bases between them.

The gene calls are TRBV6-6 and TRBJ1-1; D gene ambiguous. V was cut by 2 bases and J by 1 base, with 2 bases left in between. Germline values: CDR1 MNHNY, CDR2 SVGAGI (reference sequence). This CDR3 region has 12 residues. The CDR3 nucleotides read TGTGCCAGCAGTTACGAGAACACTGAAGCTTTCTTT. Its translation is CASSYENTEAFF.

The table lists this clonotype with many counts. This chain connects TRBV7-2 to TRBJ2-3; no reliable D call. Germline assignment: CDR1 SGHTA and CDR2 FQGNSA. There are 14 residues in the CDR3. Deletions cut 6 bases from V and 11 bases from J, with 21 bases between. The CDR3 DNA reads TGTGCCAGCAGTAACCTTCGCGGACCGAATTTGCAGTATTTT. Translating gives CASSNLRGPNLQYF. The variable domain in full, completed from reference TRBV7-2 and TRBJ2-3, reads GAGVSQSPSNKVTEKGKDVELRCDPISGHTALYWYRQSLGQGLEFLIYFQGNSAPDKSGLPSDRFSAERTGGSVSTLTIQRTQQEDSAVYLCASSNLRGPNLQYFGPGTRLTVL.

This clonotype was picked up a small number of times. The chain couples TRBV3-1 to TRBJ2-3; a possible D gene is TRBD2 (5 bases). Trimming removed 3 bases at V and 3 bases at J, with 10 bases between. The CDR3 totals 14 residues. The germline V gene has CDR1 LGHDT and CDR2 YNNKEL (reference sequence). CDR3 nucleotides: TGTGCCAGCAGCCAGAGGCGGAGGACAGATACGCAGTATTTT. Translated: CASSQRRRTDTQYF.

This clonotype was recorded at least ten times. This chain uses TRBV27 with TRBJ2-1; TRBD1 agrees at 9 bases. Germline V lookup: CDR1 MNHEY, CDR2 SMNVEV (reference sequence). J gave up 2 bases and V 8 bases, and 4 bases lay outside the gene matches. The CDR3 has 14 residues. The CDR3 loop is CASGRDRAYNEQFF. DNA of the CDR3: TGTGCCAGCGGTAGGGACAGGGCCTACAATGAGCAGTTCTTC.

There are many counts of this clonotype. The chain uses TRBV6-5 and TRBJ2-3, with TRBD2 as a possible D gene (5 bases). V lost 5 bases, J lost 3 bases, and 12 bases lay in between. This CDR3 contains 14 residues. Germline V CDR1 and CDR2: MNHEY, SVGAGI. CDR3 bases: TGTGCCAGCAGTCTCACTAGGGAAACAGATACGCAGTATTTT. This translates into CASSLTRETDTQYF.

The chain recombines TRBV20-1 with TRBJ1-4, with D uncertain. CDR1 and CDR2 (germline): DFQATT, SNEGSKA (reference sequence). This CDR3 spans 12 amino acids. Trimming shortened V by 4 bases and J by 8 bases, and 11 bases separated the two germline ends. The CDR3 reads CSAKLVGEKLFF. The CDR3 bases are TGCAGTGCTAAGTTAGTCGGCGAAAAACTGTTTTTT.

The sample holds a few counts of this clonotype. The chain has TRBV6-5 and TRBJ2-2; D unclear. The V and J ends lost 6 bases and 5 bases respectively, with 10 bases between them. The CDR3 spans 13 residues. Germline CDR1 and CDR2: MNHEY and SVGAGI. The CDR3 is CASRLSVTGELFF. CDR3 DNA: TGTGCCAGCAGGCTAAGCGTGACCGGGGAGCTGTTTTTT.

Only one count was recorded for this clonotype. V gene TRBV6-2 or TRBV6-3 combines with J gene TRBJ2-1; D perhaps matches TRBD2 (6 bases). The CDR3 is 16 residues long. Trimming cost V 6 bases and J 9 bases, with 24 bases left between them. The germline CDR1 and CDR2 sequences are MNHEY and SVGEGT. The CDR3 nucleotides read TGTGCCAGCAGCCCCGCGCGCGGAGGGCCTTTGGGTGAGCAGTTCTTC. Protein: CASSPARGGPLGEQFF.

The J gene is TRBJ2-6, the V gene TRBV7-9; TRBD1 is a possible D gene (5 bases). Germline V gene lookup returns CDR1 SEHNR and CDR2 FQNEAQ (reference sequence). The CDR3 spans 14 residues. Deletions cut 6 bases from V and 3 bases from J, with 9 bases between. The CDR3 reads CASSRGFGANVLTF. The DNA of the CDR3 is TGTGCCAGCAGTAGGGGATTTGGGGCCAACGTCCTGACTTTC.

V is TRBV2 and J is TRBJ2-3; a weak D match, TRBD2 (7 bases). Per the germline V gene, CDR1 is SNHLY and CDR2 is FYNNEI. This CDR3 contains 17 residues. V lost 11 bases and J lost 0, with 24 bases in between. CDR3 protein: CASSAQGGGDSTDTQYF. The CDR3 bases are TGTGCCTCAAGCGCACAGGGAGGGGGTGATAGCACAGATACGCAGTATTTT. Full variable domain (missing parts from reference TRBV2 and TRBJ2-3): EPEVTQTPSHQVTQMGQEVILRCVPISNHLYFYWYRQILGQKVEFLVSFYNNEISEKSEIFDDQFSVERPDGSNFTLKIRSTKLEDSAMYFCASSAQGGGDSTDTQYFGPGTRLTVL.

The chain has TRBV20-1 and TRBJ1-5; D is uncertain. The V gene lost 2 bases and the J gene lost 2 bases, with 13 bases spanning the gap. Germline V gene lookup returns CDR1 DFQATT and CDR2 SNEGSKA (reference sequence). The CDR3 totals 15 residues. The CDR3 DNA sequence: TGCAGTGCTAGATCAAAAGGACTGGGCAATCAGCCCCAGCATTTT. The encoded protein is CSARSKGLGNQPQHF.

This clonotype was seen ten or more times. This rearrangement joins TRBV7-2 to TRBJ2-5, with TRBD2 matching over 10 bases. Germline V gene lookup returns CDR1 SGHTA and CDR2 FQGNSA. The CDR3 has 14 amino acids. Germline trimming cut 6 bases from V and 1 base from J; bases unmatched to any gene: 2. The CDR3 region is CASRSGGVQETQYF. CDR3 sequence (DNA): TGTGCCAGCAGAAGCGGGGGGGTCCAAGAGACCCAGTACTTC.

This clonotype was observed at least ten times. The rearrangement links TRBV12-3 or TRBV12-4 to TRBJ1-5; D is unresolved. The length of the CDR3 is 12 residues. The V end lost 5 bases, the J end lost 6 bases, and 8 bases lay between the germline ends. CDR3: CASSRVGQPQHF. The CDR3 nucleotides are TGTGCCAGCAGTCGGGTGGGTCAGCCCCAGCATTTT.

In its sample, this clonotype was seen a few times. The rearrangement uses TRBV7-2 and TRBJ2-5, with TRBD1 matching 8 bases. The trim removed 3 bases at V and 5 bases at J, leaving 8 bases unmatched. The CDR3 runs to 15 residues. Germline V gene data show CDR1 as SGHTA and CDR2 as FQGNSA. The CDR3 region is CASSLGQALLETQYF. CDR3 sequence (DNA): TGTGCCAGCAGCTTGGGACAGGCGCTCCTCGAGACCCAGTACTTC.

This clonotype was seen repeatedly, ten times or more. The rearrangement joins TRBV7-2 to TRBJ1-1; D gene uncertain. The CDR3 covers 13 residues. Per germline, CDR1 SGHTA and CDR2 FQGNSA. Between the trimmed V and J ends, which lost 5 bases and 5 bases, there was a span of 12 bases. CDR3 bases: TGTGCCAGCAGCCGCGAGGCAAGTACTGAAGCTTTCTTT. Protein product: CASSREASTEAFF.

The chain links TRBV12-3 or TRBV12-4 to TRBJ1-1; possible D gene TRBD1, 5 bases. The CDR3 totals 13 residues. V dropped 3 bases and J dropped 8 bases, with 13 bases sitting between them. The CDR3 is CASSFSGQGEAFF. CDR3 in DNA: TGTGCCAGCAGTTTTTCGGGGCAGGGCGAAGCTTTCTTT.